This T cell receptor beta chain was captured in a study of early T cells in non-severe SARS-CoV-2 infection. About the research overall: Sequenced bulk RNA came from whole blood that was unsorted, and chains were unpaired.

CDR1 is MDHEN and CDR2 is SYDVKM in the germline V gene. The CDR3 runs 18 residues. Trimming took 5 bases from V and 0 from J; bases not matched to a gene: 10. Unique molecular identifiers were added to individual cDNA molecules. TCRdb processed the 5' RACE reads anew with MiXCR; each CDR3 protein has one entry. Of 37,000 or so distinct CDR3 sequences in the sample, around 4.5% were seen once. A remark on this clonotype: The antigen remains unidentified.

General study points: VDJdb-based annotation leaned toward anti-spike CD8 responses and missed private and CD4 specificities.

This sequence was found in an adult who was a healthcare worker with PCR-confirmed SARS-CoV-2 infection or an uninfected control (not recorded which). V and J are TRBV28 and TRBJ2-7; 13 nucleotides match TRBD2. Sequencing was performed on whole blood. The CDR3: CASSPHPGLAGISYEQYF. The DNA of the CDR3 is TGTGCCAGCAGTCCACACCCGGGACTAGCGGGGATCTCCTACGAGCAGTACTTC.